Listed below are T cell receptor beta chains from one sample, sequenced in a study of brain T cells in children with intractable seizures. This table comes from immunoSEQ multiplex PCR, and its TCRdb copy is limited to in-frame clones, with some not included. The sample records about 64,000 clones, 95% to 97% being singletons. The sample in question was peripheral blood, obtained at surgery. Source of these receptors: a boy under two years old with focal cortical dysplasia and intractable seizures. The CDR3 runs from the conserved cysteine through the conserved F or W. D genes are given only for firm matches. The listing skips clone size in some rows; elsewhere it reads once, few, many or a size class.

CDR3aa,CDR3nt,j_gene,v_gene,abundance,d_gene
CASSDNSGANVLTF,TGTGCCAGCAGTGACAACTCTGGGGCCAACGTCCTGACTTTC,TRBJ2-6,TRBV6-4,.,.
CASSYKLAGGSYEQYF,TGCGCCAGCAGCTACAAACTAGCGGGGGGGTCCTACGAGCAGTACTTC,TRBJ2-7,TRBV5-1,.,TRBD2
CASSYPGQVSTDTQYF,TGTGCCAGCAGTTACCCCGGACAGGTTTCTACAGATACGCAGTATTTT,TRBJ2-3,TRBV6-5,once,TRBD1
CASSRTGGETQYF,TGTGCCAGCAGTCGGACAGGGGGAGAGACCCAGTACTTC,TRBJ2-5,TRBV6-5,.,TRBD1
CASSVEGGWGPQHF,TGTGCCAGCAGCGTAGAAGGGGGGTGGGGGCCCCAGCATTTT,TRBJ1-5,TRBV9,.,.
CASSIRDRGIGQPQHF,TGTGCCAGCAGCATCCGGGACAGGGGGATAGGTCAGCCCCAGCATTTT,TRBJ1-5,TRBV21-1,once,.
CASSSTGGSYNEQFF,TGTGCCAGCAGCTCGACAGGGGGGTCCTACAATGAGCAGTTCTTC,TRBJ2-1,TRBV7-3,.,TRBD1
CASSQLEGETQYF,TGTGCCAGCAGCCAACTAGAAGGAGAGACCCAGTACTTC,TRBJ2-5,TRBV4-2,.,.
CASSWKLETQYF,TGTGCCAGCAGCTGGAAACTAGAGACCCAGTACTTC,TRBJ2-5,TRBV7-9,.,.
CASSQAGSGNTIYF,TGTGCCAGCAGCCAAGCCGGATCTGGAAACACCATATATTTT,TRBJ1-3,TRBV14,.,.
CASSLGIGNTGELFF,TGTGCCAGCAGCTTAGGAATAGGGAACACCGGGGAGCTGTTTTTT,TRBJ2-2,TRBV7-6,.,.
CASSLGAGLGELFF,TGTGCCAGCAGCCTCGGGGCAGGGTTGGGGGAGCTGTTTTTT,TRBJ2-2,TRBV3-1/TRBV3-2,once,.
CASSESQGAGQEFF,TGTGCCAGCAGTGAATCACAGGGGGCAGGGCAAGAGTTCTTC,TRBJ2-1,TRBV6-1,.,TRBD1
CASTRWGRFPNIQYF,TGTGCCAGCACCCGATGGGGGCGCTTCCCCAACATTCAGTACTTC,TRBJ2-4,TRBV11-3,.,.
CASSGSAGGSTQVF,TGTGCCAGCAGCGGATCCGCCGGGGGGAGTACCCAGGTCTTC,TRBJ2-1,TRBV9,.,TRBD2
CASSSTGAPNTGELFF,TGCGCCAGCAGCTCAACAGGGGCGCCGAACACCGGGGAGCTGTTTTTT,TRBJ2-2,TRBV5-1,.,TRBD1
CSAVPGLGYTF,TGCAGTGCCGTACCGGGGCTCGGCTACACCTTC,TRBJ1-2,TRBV20-1,.,.
CATSRDTNPNEKLFF,TGTGCCACCAGCAGAGATACCAACCCGAATGAAAAACTGTTTTTT,TRBJ1-4,TRBV15,.,.
CASRPPGQGARKNTEAFF,TGTGCCAGCAGGCCCCCGGGACAGGGGGCGCGGAAGAACACTGAAGCTTTCTTT,TRBJ1-1,TRBV11-2,.,TRBD1
CAISESTSSTDTQYF,TGTGCCATCAGTGAGTCGACTAGTAGCACAGATACGCAGTATTTT,TRBJ2-3,TRBV10-3,once,.
CASSLDGQGETQYF,TGTGCCAGCAGCTTAGACGGGCAGGGAGAGACCCAGTACTTC,TRBJ2-5,TRBV7-7,.,.
CASRPGASGATNEQFF,TGTGCCAGCAGGCCCGGGGCTAGCGGGGCCACTAATGAGCAGTTCTTC,TRBJ2-1,TRBV6-4,.,TRBD2
CASSQVDRDDQPQHF,TGCGCCAGCAGCCAAGTGGACCGGGACGATCAGCCCCAGCATTTT,TRBJ1-5,TRBV4-3,.,.
CASSSTLQETQYF,TGTGCCAGCAGTTCGACACTCCAAGAGACCCAGTACTTC,TRBJ2-5,TRBV12-3/TRBV12-4,.,.
CAISESVDALYGYTF,TGTGCCATCAGTGAGTCTGTGGATGCTCTATATGGCTACACCTTC,TRBJ1-2,TRBV10-3,once,.
CSGGNGETQYF,TGCAGTGGGGGGAACGGGGAGACCCAGTACTTC,TRBJ2-5,TRBV20-1,.,.
CATSDSGGATGELFF,TGTGCCACCAGTGATAGCGGGGGGGCCACCGGGGAGCTGTTTTTT,TRBJ2-2,TRBV24-1,.,TRBD2
CASRASGSSDTQYF,TGTGCCAGCAGGGCTAGCGGGAGCTCAGATACGCAGTATTTT,TRBJ2-3,TRBV7-3,.,TRBD2
CASRRNRGEWRALGYEQYF,TGTGCCAGCAGGCGAAACAGGGGGGAGTGGAGGGCCCTCGGTTACGAGCAGTACTTC,TRBJ2-7,TRBV28,once,TRBD1
CASSPLAGGHWTQYF,TGTGCCAGCTCACCCCTAGCGGGGGGGCACTGGACGCAGTATTTT,TRBJ2-3,TRBV18,.,TRBD2
CASSSTGGATDTQYF,TGTGCCAGCAGCTCGACAGGGGGCGCAACAGATACGCAGTATTTT,TRBJ2-3,TRBV7-9,.,TRBD1
CASSLREDIQYF,TGTGCCAGCAGTTTAAGGGAGGACATTCAGTACTTC,TRBJ2-4,TRBV12-3/TRBV12-4,once,.
CASSLSSSGRVSEQYF,TGTGCCAGCAGCTTAAGTTCTAGCGGGAGAGTGAGCGAGCAGTACTTC,TRBJ2-7,TRBV7-2,.,TRBD2
CASSYSSTSGTDTQYF,TGTGCCAGCAGTTACTCGAGTACTAGCGGCACAGATACGCAGTATTTT,TRBJ2-3,TRBV6-6,.,TRBD2
CASSSAGEGWSEQFF,TGTGCCAGCAGCTCAGCGGGAGAGGGGTGGAGTGAGCAGTTCTTC,TRBJ2-1,TRBV5-4,.,TRBD2
CASSQGSPLHF,TGTGCCAGCAGCCAAGGTTCACCCCTCCACTTT,TRBJ1-6,TRBV3-1/TRBV3-2,.,.
CASSLGGPSEFTDTQYF,TGTGCCAGCAGCCTGGGGGGGCCTAGCGAATTCACAGATACGCAGTATTTT,TRBJ2-3,TRBV5-4,.,.
CASRTSGNYEQYF,TGCGCCAGCAGGACTAGCGGTAACTACGAGCAGTACTTC,TRBJ2-7,TRBV10-2,.,TRBD2
CASSQVISSSYNEQFF,TGTGCCAGCAGCCAAGTCATCTCGAGCTCCTACAATGAGCAGTTCTTC,TRBJ2-1,TRBV3-1/TRBV3-2,.,.
CASSKEKTEAHPGQLFF,TGTGCCAGCAGCAAGGAAAAAACGGAGGCCCATCCCGGGCAGCTGTTTTTT,TRBJ2-2,TRBV21-1,.,.
CASSLRASSYNEQFF,TGTGCCAGCAGCTTACGCGCAAGCTCCTACAATGAGCAGTTCTTC,TRBJ2-1,TRBV7-3,.,.
CASSQRTGVPNSPLHF,TGCGCCAGCAGCCAACGGACAGGAGTCCCGAATTCACCCCTCCACTTT,TRBJ1-6,TRBV4-1,.,TRBD1
CATSDAARPEAFF,TGTGCCACCAGTGATGCCGCGAGACCTGAAGCTTTCTTT,TRBJ1-1,TRBV24-1,.,.
CASSLMTAPTDTQYF,TGTGCCAGCAGCTTGATGACCGCACCCACAGATACGCAGTATTTT,TRBJ2-3,TRBV5-8,.,.
CASSQESPATNSPLHF,TGCGCCAGCAGCCAAGAATCTCCAGCTACCAATTCACCCCTCCACTTT,TRBJ1-6,TRBV4-1,.,.
CASREGGKETQYF,TGTGCCAGCAGAGAAGGGGGGAAAGAGACCCAGTACTTC,TRBJ2-5,TRBV6-1,.,.
CASSEAIWVSTDTQYF,TGTGCCAGCAGTGAAGCGATATGGGTTAGCACAGATACGCAGTATTTT,TRBJ2-3,TRBV6-1,.,.
CASSIYGLAAIAEQFF,TGTGCCAGTAGTATCTACGGGCTAGCGGCGATCGCTGAGCAGTTCTTC,TRBJ2-1,TRBV19,.,TRBD2
CASKTDTQYF,TGTGCCAGCAAAACAGATACGCAGTATTTT,TRBJ2-3,TRBV3-1/TRBV3-2,.,.
CASRPGRDTGSYNEQFF,TGCGCCAGCAGACCCGGGAGGGACACCGGCTCTTACAATGAGCAGTTCTTC,TRBJ2-1,TRBV5-1,.,TRBD2
CASSVGAESYEQYF,TGTGCCAGCAGCGTAGGGGCAGAATCCTACGAGCAGTACTTC,TRBJ2-7,TRBV9,.,.
CASSPPGTDNEQFF,TGTGCCAGCAGCCCCCCGGGAACCGACAATGAGCAGTTCTTC,TRBJ2-1,TRBV21-1,.,.
CASSLGWDANIQYF,TGTGCCAGCAGCTTGGGTTGGGACGCAAACATTCAGTACTTC,TRBJ2-4,TRBV27,.,.